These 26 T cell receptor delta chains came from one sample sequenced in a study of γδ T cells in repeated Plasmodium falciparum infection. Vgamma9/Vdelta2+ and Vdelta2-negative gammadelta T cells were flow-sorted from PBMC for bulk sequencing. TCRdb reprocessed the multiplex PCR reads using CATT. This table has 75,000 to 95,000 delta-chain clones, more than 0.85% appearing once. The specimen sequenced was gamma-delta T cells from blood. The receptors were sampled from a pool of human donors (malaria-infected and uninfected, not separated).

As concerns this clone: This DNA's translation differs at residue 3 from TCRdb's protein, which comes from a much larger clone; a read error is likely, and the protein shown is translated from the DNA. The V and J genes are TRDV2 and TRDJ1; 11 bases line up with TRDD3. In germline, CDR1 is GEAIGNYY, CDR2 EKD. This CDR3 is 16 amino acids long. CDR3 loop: CAYDGLGDSGTDKLIF. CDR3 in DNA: TGTGCCTATGACGGACTGGGGGATAGCGGAACCGATAAACTCATCTTT.

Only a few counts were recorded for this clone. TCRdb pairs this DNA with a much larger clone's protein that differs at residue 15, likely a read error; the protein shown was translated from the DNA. The CDR3, as DNA: TGTGCTCTTGGGGAAAACAGCGGGCCATCCTCGGGGGTCCTCGCCGATAAACTCATCTTT. Its translation is CALGENSGPSSGVLADKLIF. The chain is built from TRDV1 and TRDJ1, with D perhaps matching TRDD3 (5 bases). TCRdb carries no J gene annotation; the J gene was assigned here by matching the DNA with germline. CDR1 is TSWWSYY, CDR2 QGS, per germline. This CDR3 spans 20 amino acids. V lost 2 bases and J lost 3, with 28 bases in between.

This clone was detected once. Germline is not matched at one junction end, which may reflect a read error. CDR3 region: CSAELPFPPLATKKYLRVLAYTDKLIF. DNA for the CDR3: TGCTCTGCGGAACTTCCGTTTCCCCCTCTGGCTACTAAGAAATATTTACGGGTCCTTGCTTACACCGATAAACTCATCTTT. The chain combines TRDV1 with TRDJ1; tentatively, D is TRDD1 (6 bases). TCRdb lists no J gene, so it was determined here by aligning the DNA to germline. There are 27 residues in the CDR3. Germline V gene data show CDR1 as TSWWSYY and CDR2 as QGS.

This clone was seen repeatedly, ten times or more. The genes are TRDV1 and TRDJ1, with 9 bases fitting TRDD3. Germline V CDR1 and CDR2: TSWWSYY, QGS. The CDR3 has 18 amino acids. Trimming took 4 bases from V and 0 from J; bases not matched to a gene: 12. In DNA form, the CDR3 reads TGTGCTCTTGGGGTCACAACCTGGGGGATTTCGCACACCGATAAACTCATCTTT. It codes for CALGVTTWGISHTDKLIF.

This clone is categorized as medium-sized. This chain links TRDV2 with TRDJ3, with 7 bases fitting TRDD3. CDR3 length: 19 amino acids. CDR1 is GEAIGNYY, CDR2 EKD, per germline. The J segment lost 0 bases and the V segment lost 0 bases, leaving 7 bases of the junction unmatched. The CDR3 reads CACDTLGGRSSWDTRQMFF. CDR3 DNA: TGTGCCTGTGACACCCTGGGGGGTCGAAGCTCCTGGGACACCCGACAGATGTTTTTC.

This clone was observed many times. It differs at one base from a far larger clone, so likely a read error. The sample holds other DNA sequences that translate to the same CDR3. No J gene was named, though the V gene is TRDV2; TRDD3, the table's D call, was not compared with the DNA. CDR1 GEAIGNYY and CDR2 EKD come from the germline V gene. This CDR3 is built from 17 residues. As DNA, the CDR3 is TGTGCCTGTGACACTGGTCGTCCCGAGGCAATCTCCGATAAACTTATCTTT. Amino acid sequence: CACDTGRPEAISDKLIF.

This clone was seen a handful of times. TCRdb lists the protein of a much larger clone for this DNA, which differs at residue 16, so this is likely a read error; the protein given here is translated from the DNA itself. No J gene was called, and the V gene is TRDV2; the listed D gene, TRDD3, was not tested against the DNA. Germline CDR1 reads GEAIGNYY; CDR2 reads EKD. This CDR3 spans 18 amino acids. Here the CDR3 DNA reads TGTGCCTGTGACACAGTACTGGGGGGGGCCCGGTACACCGATAAACCCATCTTT. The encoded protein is CACDTVLGGARYTDKPIF.

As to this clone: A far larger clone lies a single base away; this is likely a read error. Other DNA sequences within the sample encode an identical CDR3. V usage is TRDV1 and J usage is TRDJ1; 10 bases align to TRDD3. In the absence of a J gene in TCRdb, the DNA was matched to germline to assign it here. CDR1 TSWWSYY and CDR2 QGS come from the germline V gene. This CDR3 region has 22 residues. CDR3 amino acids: CALGELSYNVLLGDAYTDKLIF. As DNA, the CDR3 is TGTGCTCTTGGAGAACTAAGCTACAACGTCTTACTGGGGGATGCTTACACCGATAAACTCATCTTT.

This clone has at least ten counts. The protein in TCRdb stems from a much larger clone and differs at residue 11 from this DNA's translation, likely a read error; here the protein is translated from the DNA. CDR3 amino acids: CACDPLVEMVRLGDTRDTRQMFF. CDR3 sequence (DNA): TGTGCCTGTGACCCCCTTGTGGAGATGGTGAGGCTGGGGGATACCCGGGACACCCGACAGATGTTTTTC. V and J are TRDV2 and TRDJ3; 11 positions agree with TRDD3. The J gene was missing in TCRdb and was found by matching the end of the DNA to germline. V shed 3 bases, J shed 5 bases, and the junction held 23 bases outside the gene matches. The germline gives CDR1 GEAIGNYY, CDR2 EKD. The CDR3 contains 23 residues.

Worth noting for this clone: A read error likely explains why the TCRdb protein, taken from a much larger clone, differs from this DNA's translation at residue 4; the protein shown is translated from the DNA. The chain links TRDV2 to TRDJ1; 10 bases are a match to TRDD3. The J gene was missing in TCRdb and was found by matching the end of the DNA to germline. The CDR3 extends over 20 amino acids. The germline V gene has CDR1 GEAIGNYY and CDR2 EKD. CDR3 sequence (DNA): TGTGCCTGTGTCACCGGCTCCCTACTGGGGGATCGACAATACACCGATAAACTCATCTTT. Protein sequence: CACVTGSLLGDRQYTDKLIF.

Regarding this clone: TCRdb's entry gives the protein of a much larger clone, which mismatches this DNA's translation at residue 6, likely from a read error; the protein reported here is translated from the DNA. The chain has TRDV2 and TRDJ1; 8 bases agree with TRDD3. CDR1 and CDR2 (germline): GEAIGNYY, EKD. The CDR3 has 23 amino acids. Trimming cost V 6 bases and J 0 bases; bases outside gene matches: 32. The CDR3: CACTPLTAFLGWGSSRYTDKLIF. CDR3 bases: TGTGCCTGTACCCCTCTGACAGCTTTTCTAGGCTGGGGGAGCTCTCGGTACACCGATAAACTCATCTTT.

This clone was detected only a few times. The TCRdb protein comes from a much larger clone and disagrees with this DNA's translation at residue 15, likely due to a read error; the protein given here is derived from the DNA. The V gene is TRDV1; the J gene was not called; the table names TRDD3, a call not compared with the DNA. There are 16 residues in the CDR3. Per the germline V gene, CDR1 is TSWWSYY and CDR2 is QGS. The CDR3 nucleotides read TGTGCTCTTGGGGGTACTTCTCCACCAACCAACGATAAACTCACCTTT. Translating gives CALGGTSPPTNDKLTF.

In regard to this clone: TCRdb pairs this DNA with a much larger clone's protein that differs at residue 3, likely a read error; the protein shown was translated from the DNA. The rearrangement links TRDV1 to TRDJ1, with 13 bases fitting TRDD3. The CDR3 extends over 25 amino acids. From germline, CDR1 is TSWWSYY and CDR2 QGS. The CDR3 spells CAVGELPFTRTGGYARRLYTDKLIF. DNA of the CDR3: TGTGCTGTTGGGGAATTACCTTTCACAAGGACTGGGGGATACGCGCGCCGACTGTACACCGATAAACTCATCTTT.

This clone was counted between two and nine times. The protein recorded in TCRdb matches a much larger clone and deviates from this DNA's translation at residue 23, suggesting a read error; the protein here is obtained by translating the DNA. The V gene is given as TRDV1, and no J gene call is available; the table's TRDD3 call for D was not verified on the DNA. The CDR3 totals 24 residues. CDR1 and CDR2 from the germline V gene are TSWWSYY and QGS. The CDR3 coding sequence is TGTGCTCTTGGGAAGCCCCTCACCCTGCCTTCCCGTGTTGGATACGCCGGGTACACCGATAAACTCACCTTT. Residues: CALGKPLTLPSRVGYAGYTDKLTF.

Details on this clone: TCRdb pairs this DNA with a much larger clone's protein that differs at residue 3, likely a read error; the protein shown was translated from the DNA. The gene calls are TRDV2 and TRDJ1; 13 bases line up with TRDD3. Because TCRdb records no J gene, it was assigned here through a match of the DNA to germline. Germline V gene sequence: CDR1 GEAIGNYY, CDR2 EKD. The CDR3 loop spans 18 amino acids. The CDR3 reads CARDTVLGDTRKTDKLIF. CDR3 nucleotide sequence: TGTGCCCGTGACACCGTACTGGGGGATACGCGCAAGACCGATAAACTCATCTTT.

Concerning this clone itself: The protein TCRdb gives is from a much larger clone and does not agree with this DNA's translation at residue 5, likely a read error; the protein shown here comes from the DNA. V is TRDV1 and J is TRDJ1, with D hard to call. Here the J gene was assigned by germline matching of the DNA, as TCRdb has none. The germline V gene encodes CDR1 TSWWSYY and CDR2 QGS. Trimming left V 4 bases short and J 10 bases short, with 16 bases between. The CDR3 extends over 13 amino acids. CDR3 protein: CALGGLWTPRLIF. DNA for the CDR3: TGTGCTCTTGGGGGACTATGGACCCCCCGACTCATCTTT.

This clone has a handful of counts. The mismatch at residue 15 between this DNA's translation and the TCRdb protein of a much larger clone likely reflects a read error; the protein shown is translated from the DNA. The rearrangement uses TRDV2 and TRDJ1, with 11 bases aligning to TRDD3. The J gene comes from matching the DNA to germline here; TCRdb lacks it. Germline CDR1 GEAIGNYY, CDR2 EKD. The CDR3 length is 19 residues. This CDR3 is CACDTLVLGDRGDTYKLIF. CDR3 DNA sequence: TGTGCCTGTGACACCCTCGTACTGGGGGATAGGGGAGACACCTATAAACTCATCTTT.

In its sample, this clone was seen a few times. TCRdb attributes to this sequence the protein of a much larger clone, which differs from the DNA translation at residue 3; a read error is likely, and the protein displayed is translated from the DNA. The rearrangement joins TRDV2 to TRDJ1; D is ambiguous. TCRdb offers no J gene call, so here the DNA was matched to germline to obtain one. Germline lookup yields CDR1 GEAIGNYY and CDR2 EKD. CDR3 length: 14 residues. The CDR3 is CARDSMGGPDKLIF. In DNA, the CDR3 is TGTGCCCGTGACAGTATGGGAGGACCCGATAAACTCATCTTT.

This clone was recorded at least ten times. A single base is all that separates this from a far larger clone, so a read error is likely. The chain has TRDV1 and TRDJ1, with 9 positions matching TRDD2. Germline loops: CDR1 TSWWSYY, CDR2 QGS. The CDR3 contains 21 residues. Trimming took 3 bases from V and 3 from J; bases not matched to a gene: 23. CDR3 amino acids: CALGEGAFLRTWGFNPDKLIF. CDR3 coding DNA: TGTGCTCTTGGGGAGGGGGCCTTCCTACGAACCTGGGGCTTCAACCCCGATAAACTCATCTTT.

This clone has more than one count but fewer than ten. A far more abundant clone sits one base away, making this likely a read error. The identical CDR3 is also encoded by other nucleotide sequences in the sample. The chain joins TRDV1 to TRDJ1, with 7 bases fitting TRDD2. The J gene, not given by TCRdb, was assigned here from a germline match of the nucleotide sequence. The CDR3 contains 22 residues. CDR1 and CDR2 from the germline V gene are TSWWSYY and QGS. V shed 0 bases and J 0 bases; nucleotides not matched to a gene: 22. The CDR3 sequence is CALGELIPTAGTPSKYTDKLIF. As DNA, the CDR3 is TGTGCTCTTGGGGAACTTATTCCTACGGCTGGGACACCATCGAAGTACACCGATAAACTCATCTTT.

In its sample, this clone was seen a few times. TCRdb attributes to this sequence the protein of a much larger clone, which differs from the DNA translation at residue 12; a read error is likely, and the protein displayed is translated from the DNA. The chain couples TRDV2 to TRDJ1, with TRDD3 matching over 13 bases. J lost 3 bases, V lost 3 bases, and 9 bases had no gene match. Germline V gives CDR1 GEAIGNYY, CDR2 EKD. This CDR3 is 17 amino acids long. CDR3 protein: CACDPVLGDTRADKLIF. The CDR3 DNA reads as TGTGCCTGTGACCCCGTACTGGGGGATACGCGGGCCGATAAACTCATCTTT.

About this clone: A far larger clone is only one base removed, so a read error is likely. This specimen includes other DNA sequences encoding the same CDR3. The DNA of the CDR3 is TGTGCCTGTGACACGGCTGGGGGCCGAAGCTCCTGGGACACCCGACAGATGTTTTTC. It encodes CACDTAGGRSSWDTRQMFF. The chain is built from TRDV2 and TRDJ3; 7 nucleotides agree with TRDD3. As TCRdb names no J gene, one was assigned here on the basis of a DNA match to germline. Unmatched junction bases numbered 8, after V lost 1 base and J lost 0 bases. The germline V gene has CDR1 GEAIGNYY and CDR2 EKD. The CDR3 is made up of 19 amino acids.

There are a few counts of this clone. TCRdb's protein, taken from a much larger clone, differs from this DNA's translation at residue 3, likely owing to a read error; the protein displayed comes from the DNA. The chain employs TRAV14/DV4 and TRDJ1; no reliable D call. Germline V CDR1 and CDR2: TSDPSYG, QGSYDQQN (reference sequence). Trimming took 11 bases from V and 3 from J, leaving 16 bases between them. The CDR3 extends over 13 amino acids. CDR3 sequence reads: CASLIRVADKLIF. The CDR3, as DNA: TGTGCATCCCTTATCCGGGTAGCCGATAAACTCATCTTT.

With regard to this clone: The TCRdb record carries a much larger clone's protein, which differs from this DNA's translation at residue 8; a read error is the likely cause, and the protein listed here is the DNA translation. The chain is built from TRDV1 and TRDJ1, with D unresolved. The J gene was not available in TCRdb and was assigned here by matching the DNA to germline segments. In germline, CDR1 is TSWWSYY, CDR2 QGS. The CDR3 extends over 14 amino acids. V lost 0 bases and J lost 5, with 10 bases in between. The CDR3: CALGELDGRDKLIF. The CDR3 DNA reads TGTGCTCTTGGGGAACTAGACGGGAGAGATAAACTCATCTTT.

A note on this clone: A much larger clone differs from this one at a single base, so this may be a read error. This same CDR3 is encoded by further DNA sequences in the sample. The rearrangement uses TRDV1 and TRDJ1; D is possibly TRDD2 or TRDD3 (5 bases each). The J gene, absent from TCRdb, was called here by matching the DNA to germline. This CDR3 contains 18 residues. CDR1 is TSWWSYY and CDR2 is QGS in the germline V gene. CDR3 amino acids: CALGEYFPTEPHTDKLIF. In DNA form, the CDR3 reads TGTGCCCTTGGGGAATATTTCCCTACGGAGCCCCACACCGATAAACTCATCTTT.

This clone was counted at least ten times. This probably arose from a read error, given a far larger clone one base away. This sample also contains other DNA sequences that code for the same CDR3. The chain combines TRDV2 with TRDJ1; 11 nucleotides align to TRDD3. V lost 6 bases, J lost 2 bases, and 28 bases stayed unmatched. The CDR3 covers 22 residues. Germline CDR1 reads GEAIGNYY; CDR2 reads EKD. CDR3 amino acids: CACWHPTSSRSTGGYLTDKLIF. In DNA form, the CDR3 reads TGTGCCTGTTGGCATCCTACGTCTTCTAGGTCTACTGGGGGATATTTGACCGATAAACTCATCTTT.